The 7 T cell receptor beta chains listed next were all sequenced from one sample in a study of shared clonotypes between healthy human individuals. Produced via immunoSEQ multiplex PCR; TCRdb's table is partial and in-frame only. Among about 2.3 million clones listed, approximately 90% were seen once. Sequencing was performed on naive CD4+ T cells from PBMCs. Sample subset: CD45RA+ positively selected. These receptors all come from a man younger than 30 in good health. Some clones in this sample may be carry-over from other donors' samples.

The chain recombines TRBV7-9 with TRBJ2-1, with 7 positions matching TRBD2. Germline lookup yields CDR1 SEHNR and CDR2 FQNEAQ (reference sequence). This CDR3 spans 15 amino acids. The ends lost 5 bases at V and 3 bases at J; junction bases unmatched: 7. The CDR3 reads CASSPTPGGYNEQFF. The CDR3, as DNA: TGTGCCAGCAGCCCTACCCCGGGGGGCTACAATGAGCAGTTCTTC.

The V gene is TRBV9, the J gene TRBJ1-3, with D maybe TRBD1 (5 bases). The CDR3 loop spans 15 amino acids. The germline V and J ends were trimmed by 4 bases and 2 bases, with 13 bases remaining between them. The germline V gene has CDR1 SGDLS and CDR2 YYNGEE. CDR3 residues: CASSPMDIAGNTIYF. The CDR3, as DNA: TGTGCCAGCAGCCCGATGGACATAGCTGGAAACACCATATATTTT. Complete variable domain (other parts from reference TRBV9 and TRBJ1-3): DSGVTQTPKHLITATGQRVTLRCSPRSGDLSVYWYQQSLDQGLQFLIQYYNGEERAKGNILERFSAQQFPDLHSELNLSSLELGDSALYFCASSPMDIAGNTIYFGEGSWLTVV.

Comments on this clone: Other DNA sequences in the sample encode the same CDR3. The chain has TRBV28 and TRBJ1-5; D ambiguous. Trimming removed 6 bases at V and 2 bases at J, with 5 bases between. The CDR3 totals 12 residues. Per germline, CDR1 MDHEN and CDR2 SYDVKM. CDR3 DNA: TGTGCCAGCAGAGCAGGCAATCAGCCCCAGCATTTT. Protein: CASRAGNQPQHF.

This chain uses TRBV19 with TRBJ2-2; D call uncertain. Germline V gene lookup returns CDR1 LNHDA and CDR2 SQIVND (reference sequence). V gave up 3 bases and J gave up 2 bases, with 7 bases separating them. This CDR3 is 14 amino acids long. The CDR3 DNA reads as TGTGCCAGTAGTATCGAAGGAAACACCGGGGAGCTGTTTTTT. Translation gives CASSIEGNTGELFF.

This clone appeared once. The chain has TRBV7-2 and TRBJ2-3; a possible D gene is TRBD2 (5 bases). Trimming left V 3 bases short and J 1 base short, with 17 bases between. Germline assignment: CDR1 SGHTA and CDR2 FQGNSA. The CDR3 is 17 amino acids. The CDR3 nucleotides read TGTGCCAGCAGCTTCGAATTCGGGCGGGTAGGCACAGATACGCAGTATTTT. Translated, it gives CASSFEFGRVGTDTQYF.

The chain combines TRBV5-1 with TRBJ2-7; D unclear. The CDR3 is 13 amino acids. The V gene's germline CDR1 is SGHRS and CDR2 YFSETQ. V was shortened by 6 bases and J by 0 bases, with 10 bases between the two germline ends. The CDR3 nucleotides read TGCGCCAGCAAGCCCCTTAACTCCTACGAGCAGTACTTC. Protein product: CASKPLNSYEQYF.

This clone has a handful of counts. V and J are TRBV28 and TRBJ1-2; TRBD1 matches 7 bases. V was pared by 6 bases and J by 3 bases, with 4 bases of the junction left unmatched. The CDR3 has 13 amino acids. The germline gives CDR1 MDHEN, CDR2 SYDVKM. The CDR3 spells CASSRGQYYGYTF. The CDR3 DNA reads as TGTGCCAGCAGCCGGGGACAGTACTATGGCTACACCTTC.